These 9 T cell receptor beta chains were sequenced from one sample in a study of PD-1 blockade in classical Hodgkin lymphoma. The protocol was immunoSEQ multiplex PCR, while the TCRdb copy is restricted to in-frame clones and leaves out a portion. The sample lists roughly 42,000 clones, nearly 70% seen once, with roughly 3% in the top ten. The time point denotes: cycle 4 day 1 (C4D1), after 5 to 7 weeks of nivolumab. No patient escaped relapse after autologous stem cell transplantation, and brentuximab vedotin exposure varied. The source material was peripheral blood mononuclear cells (PBMCs), sampled before the fourth cycle of nivolumab. Receptors were obtained from a human donor with classical Hodgkin lymphoma.

This clone was picked up a small number of times. The V and J genes are TRBV5-4 and TRBJ2-3; D gene unclear. The CDR3 has 14 residues. Trimming took off 0 bases at V and 0 bases at J, with 5 bases between the two ends. CDR1 and CDR2 (germline): SGHNT, YYREEE (reference sequence). CDR3 loop: CASSLGQSTDTQYF. CDR3 DNA sequence: TGTGCCAGCAGCTTGGGACAAAGCACAGATACGCAGTATTTT.

V usage is TRBV28 and J usage is TRBJ1-1; a weak D match, TRBD1 (5 bases). The CDR3 is made up of 14 amino acids. Germline V lookup: CDR1 MDHEN, CDR2 SYDVKM. Trimming removed 2 bases at V and 5 bases at J, with 12 bases between. The CDR3: CASSLQWGGTEAFF. DNA of the CDR3: TGTGCCAGCAGTTTACAATGGGGCGGGACTGAAGCTTTCTTT. Together with reference TRBV28 and TRBJ1-1, the CDR3 gives the full variable domain: DVKVTQSSRYLVKRTGEKVFLECVQDMDHENMFWYRQDPGLGLRLIYFSYDVKMKEKGDIPEGYSVSREKKERFSLILESASTNQTSMYLCASSLQWGGTEAFFGQGTRLTVV.

The V and J genes are TRBV7-8 and TRBJ2-7; no clear D. Trimming stripped 1 base from V and 4 bases from J, with 8 bases between. The germline gives CDR1 SGHVS, CDR2 FQNEAQ. This CDR3 has 13 amino acids. CDR3 coding DNA: TGTGCCAGCAGCTTAGAGGGATTTTACGAGCAGTACTTC. It specifies CASSLEGFYEQYF.

Ten or more counts support this clone. In nucleotides, the CDR3 is TGTGCCAGCAGCAACACCGCCTATGGCTACACCTTC. Translating gives CASSNTAYGYTF. The chain uses TRBV9 and TRBJ1-2; D gene uncertain. Trimming pared 4 bases from V and 4 bases from J, leaving 8 bases between. The CDR3 runs to 12 residues. Germline assignment: CDR1 SGDLS and CDR2 YYNGEE.

This clone occurred a few times. The chain joins TRBV7-8 to TRBJ2-5; no clear D gene. This CDR3 is 14 amino acids long. V was trimmed by 5 bases and J by 2 bases, leaving 12 bases between them. The germline CDR1 and CDR2 sequences are SGHVS and FQNEAQ. The CDR3 reads CASSPTAIQETQYF. For the CDR3, the DNA is TGTGCCAGCAGCCCGACGGCTATTCAAGAGACCCAGTACTTC.

This clone came up a few times. This rearrangement joins TRBV5-4 to TRBJ1-2; 11 nucleotides match TRBD1. With V trimmed by 2 bases and J by 4 bases, 7 bases remained unmatched. Germline CDR1 SGHNT, CDR2 YYREEE (reference sequence). The CDR3 has 16 amino acids. For the CDR3, the DNA is TGTGCCAGCAGCTTCGACCCGGGACAGGGGGTCTATGGCTACACCTTC. Encoded protein: CASSFDPGQGVYGYTF.

In this sample, this clone is medium-sized (0.01 to 0.1%). The genes are TRBV27 and TRBJ1-2; a weak D match, TRBD1 (5 bases). The V end lost 4 bases, the J end lost 8 bases, and 14 bases lay between the germline ends. The germline gives CDR1 MNHEY, CDR2 SMNVEV (reference sequence). The length of the CDR3 is 13 residues. CDR3 coding DNA: TGTGCCAGCAGTTACAACGGACAAGGCGGCTACACCTTC. This sequence encodes CASSYNGQGGYTF.

The rearrangement joins TRBV9 to TRBJ1-1, with 9 bases fitting TRBD1. V was clipped by 3 bases and J by 5 bases; unmatched bases: 2. Germline V CDR1 and CDR2: SGDLS, YYNGEE. CDR3 length: 13 residues. The CDR3 coding sequence is TGTGCCAGCAGCGCCGGGACAGGGACTGAAGCTTTCTTT. Translating it yields CASSAGTGTEAFF.

The chain recombines TRBV30 with TRBJ2-1; D is unresolved. V gave up 3 bases and J gave up 5 bases, with 5 bases separating them. The CDR3 spans 11 residues. Per the germline V gene, CDR1 is GTSNPN and CDR2 is SVGIG (reference sequence). The DNA of the CDR3 is TGTGCCTGGAGCCCGGACAATGAGCAGTTCTTC. Translating it yields CAWSPDNEQFF.